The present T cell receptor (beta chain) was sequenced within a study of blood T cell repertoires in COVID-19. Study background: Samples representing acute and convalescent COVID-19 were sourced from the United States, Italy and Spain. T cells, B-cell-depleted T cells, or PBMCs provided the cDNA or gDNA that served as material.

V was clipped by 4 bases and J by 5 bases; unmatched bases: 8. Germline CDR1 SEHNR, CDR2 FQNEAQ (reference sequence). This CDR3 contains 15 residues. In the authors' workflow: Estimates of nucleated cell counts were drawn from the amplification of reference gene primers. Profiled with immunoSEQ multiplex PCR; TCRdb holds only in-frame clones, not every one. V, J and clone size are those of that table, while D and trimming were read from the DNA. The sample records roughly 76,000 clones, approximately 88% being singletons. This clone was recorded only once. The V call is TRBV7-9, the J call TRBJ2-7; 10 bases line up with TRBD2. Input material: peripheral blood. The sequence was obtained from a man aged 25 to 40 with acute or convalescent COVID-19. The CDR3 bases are TGTGCCAGCAGCTCGAGCGGGAGGGCCAACGACGAGCAGTACTTC. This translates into CASSSSGRANDEQYF.